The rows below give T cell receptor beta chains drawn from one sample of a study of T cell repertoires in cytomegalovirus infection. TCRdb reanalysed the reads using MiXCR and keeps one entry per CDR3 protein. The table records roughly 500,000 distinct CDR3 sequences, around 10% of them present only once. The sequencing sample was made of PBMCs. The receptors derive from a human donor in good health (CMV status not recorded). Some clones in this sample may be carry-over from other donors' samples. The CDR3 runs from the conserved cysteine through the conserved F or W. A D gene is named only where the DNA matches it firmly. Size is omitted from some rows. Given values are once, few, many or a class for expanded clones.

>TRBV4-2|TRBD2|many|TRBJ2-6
CAYSPSPSALAGISSGANVLTF
TGTGCCTATAGCCCCAGCCCCTCTGCGCTAGCGGGTATTAGCTCTGGGGCCAACGTCCTGACTTTC
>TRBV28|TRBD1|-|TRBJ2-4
CASSFLPGQGAENIQYF
TGTGCCAGCAGTTTCCTCCCGGGACAGGGGGCTGAAAACATTCAGTACTTC
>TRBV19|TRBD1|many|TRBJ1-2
CASSFSQGAKGYTF
TGTGCCAGTAGTTTCTCACAGGGGGCGAAGGGCTACACCTTC
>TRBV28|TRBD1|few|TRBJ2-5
CASSEGARETQYF
TGTGCCAGCAGTGAGGGGGCGCGAGAGACCCAGTACTTC
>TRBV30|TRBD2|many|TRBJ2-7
CAWNSPGLAGDEQYF
TGTGCCTGGAATTCCCCGGGACTAGCGGGAGATGAGCAGTACTTC
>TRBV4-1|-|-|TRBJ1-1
CASSQDLAVSSSEAFF
TGCGCCAGCAGCCAAGATCTGGCGGTCTCCTCCTCTGAAGCTTTCTTT
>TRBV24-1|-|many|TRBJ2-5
CATSDLLAGETQYF
TGTGCCACCAGTGATTTGCTAGCAGGGGAGACCCAGTACTTC
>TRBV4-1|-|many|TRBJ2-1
CASSRVADTNNEQFF
TGCGCCAGCAGCCGGGTCGCGGACACAAACAATGAGCAGTTCTTC
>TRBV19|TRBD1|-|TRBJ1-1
CASTLRTGALNTEAFF
TGTGCCAGTACCCTTCGGACAGGGGCTTTGAACACTGAAGCTTTCTTT
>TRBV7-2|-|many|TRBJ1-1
CASSLRQADEAFF
TGTGCCAGCAGCTTACGCCAGGCCGATGAAGCTTTCTTT
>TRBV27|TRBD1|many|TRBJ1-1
CASSLTGVDTEAFF
TGTGCCAGCAGTCTCACAGGGGTTGACACTGAAGCTTTCTTT
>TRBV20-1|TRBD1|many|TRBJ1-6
CSAEEQGKYNSPLHF
TGCAGTGCGGAAGAACAGGGGAAATATAATTCACCCCTCCACTTT
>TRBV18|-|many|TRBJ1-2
CASSRRRDEQGRGYTF
TGTGCCAGCTCACGACGACGAGACGAACAGGGAAGAGGCTACACCTTC
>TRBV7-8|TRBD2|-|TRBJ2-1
CASISLGASGSRGFYNEQFF
TGTGCCAGCATCTCCTTGGGGGCTAGCGGGAGTCGAGGCTTTTACAATGAGCAGTTCTTC
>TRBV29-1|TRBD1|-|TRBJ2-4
CSVEDPDRGWGKNIQYF
TGCAGCGTTGAAGACCCCGACAGGGGCTGGGGCAAAAACATTCAGTACTTC